This entry describes one T cell receptor beta chain. The target antigen is unknown. Indicated treatment: some 20 received Ad26.COV2.S at low or high dose, single or two shots; several received placebo; per-sample allocation not given. Each sample was drawn 63 days after the first injection (of vaccine or placebo). The V segment lost 4 bases and the J segment 5 bases; nucleotides outside the gene matches: 4. Germline loops: CDR1 SGHTA, CDR2 FQGNSA. There are 13 residues in the CDR3. This entry is derived from a study of Ad26.COV2.S vaccination and SARS-CoV-2 variants. Study-wide background: The Ad26.COV2.S arm of the COV1001 trial was where the donor was placed. Intramuscularly, Ad26.COV2.S was given either once or twice, 56 days apart.

Points from the study as a whole: Considerable breadth of spike-specific CD8+ and CD4+ T cell responses has reportedly been documented following vaccination. Vaccine recipients surpassed placebo recipients in spike-specific TCR breadth.

Libraries were prepared by immunoSEQ multiplex PCR; TCRdb keeps only in-frame clonotypes and omits some of them. The table has roughly 400,000 clones, around 91% seen once. The V and J genes are TRBV7-2 and TRBJ1-1, with 7 bases identical to TRBD1. The source was peripheral blood, collected in a trial of Ad26.COV2.S vaccine versus placebo. This receptor was obtained from a person between 18 and 65 years old who received the Ad26.COV2.S COVID-19 vaccine or a placebo. CDR3 sequence: CASSSRQGTEAFF. The CDR3, as DNA: TGTGCCAGCAGCTCTCGACAGGGTACTGAAGCTTTCTTT.